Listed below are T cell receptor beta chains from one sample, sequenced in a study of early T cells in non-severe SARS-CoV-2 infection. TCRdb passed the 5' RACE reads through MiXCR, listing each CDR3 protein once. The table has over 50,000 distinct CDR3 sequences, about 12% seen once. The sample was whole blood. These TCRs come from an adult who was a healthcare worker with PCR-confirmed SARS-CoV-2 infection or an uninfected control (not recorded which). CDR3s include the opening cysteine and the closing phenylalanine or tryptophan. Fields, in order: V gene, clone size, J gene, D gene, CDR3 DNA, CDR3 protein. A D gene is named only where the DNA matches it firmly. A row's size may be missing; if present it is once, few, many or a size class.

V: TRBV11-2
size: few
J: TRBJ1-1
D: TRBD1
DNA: TGTGCCAGCAGCTTGCGACAGGGCAACACTGAAGCTTTCTTT
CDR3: CASSLRQGNTEAFF

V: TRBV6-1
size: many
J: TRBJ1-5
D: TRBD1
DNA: TGTGCCAGTGCGGGGGACAGGGGGATGGGGCCCCAGCATTTT
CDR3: CASAGDRGMGPQHF

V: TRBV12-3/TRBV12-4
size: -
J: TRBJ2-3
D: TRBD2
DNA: TGTGCCAGCAGGTGGGGGGGAACAGATACGCAGTATTTT
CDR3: CASRWGGTDTQYF

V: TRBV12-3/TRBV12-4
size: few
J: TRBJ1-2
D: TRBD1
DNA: TGTGCCAGCAGTCCGGGACAGTACTACACCTTC
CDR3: CASSPGQYYTF

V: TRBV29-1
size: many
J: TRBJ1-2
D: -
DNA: TGCAGCGGGGTGCAGGGAGACTATGGCTACACCTTC
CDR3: CSGVQGDYGYTF

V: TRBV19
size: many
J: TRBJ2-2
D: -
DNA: TGTGCCAGTAGTTCCCGGACAAGCACTGGGGAGCTGTTTTTT
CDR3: CASSSRTSTGELFF

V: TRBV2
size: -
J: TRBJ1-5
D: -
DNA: TGTGCCAGCAGAGCGGGCAGGGACAATCAGCCCCAGCATTTT
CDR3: CASRAGRDNQPQHF

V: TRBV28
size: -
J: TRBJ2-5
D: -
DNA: TGTGCCAGCCAAGAGACCCAGTACTTC
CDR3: CASQETQYF

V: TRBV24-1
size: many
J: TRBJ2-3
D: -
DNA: TGTGCCACCAGTGATCCATCCCGGGACCAAGAAATCACAGATACGCAGTATTTT
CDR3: CATSDPSRDQEITDTQYF

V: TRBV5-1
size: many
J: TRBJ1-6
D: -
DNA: TGCGCCAGCAGCTTGGGGGTGTCTCTGGGGAATTCACCCCTCCACTTT
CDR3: CASSLGVSLGNSPLHF

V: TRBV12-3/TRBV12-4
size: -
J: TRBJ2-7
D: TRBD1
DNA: TGTGCCAGCAGCGACACGGACAGGGGGCACAGCGAGCAGTACTTC
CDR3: CASSDTDRGHSEQYF

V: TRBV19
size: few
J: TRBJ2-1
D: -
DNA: TGTGCCAGTAGTGTAAAACGAAGGCTGGGACTCCATGAGCAGTTCTTC
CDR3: CASSVKRRLGLHEQFF

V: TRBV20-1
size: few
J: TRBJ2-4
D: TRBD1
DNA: TGCAGTGCTCCTACACAGGGGGTAGCCAAAAACATTCAGTACTTC
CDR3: CSAPTQGVAKNIQYF

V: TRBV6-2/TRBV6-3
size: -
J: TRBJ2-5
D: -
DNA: TGTACCAGCAGCCGGGGGGAGACCCAGTACTTC
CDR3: CTSSRGETQYF